This T cell receptor (beta chain) was identified during a study of blood T cell repertoires in COVID-19. Per the authors' pipeline: Amplification of reference gene primers was used by the study to estimate nucleated cell counts. Using immunoSEQ multiplex PCR, the repertoire was profiled, and TCRdb retains in-frame clones only, with some absent. V and J calls and clone size are copied from that table; D and trimming were computed from the DNA. The table lists about 250,000 clones, around 83% of them singletons. V trimming: 0 bases; J trimming: 6 bases; junction bases outside the gene matches: 3. The length of the CDR3 is 15 residues. Germline V gives CDR1 SGHAT, CDR2 FQNNGV. Exposed participants came across a COVID-19 case within 2 weeks before study entry.

Sequenced: PBMCs or T cells enriched from blood (not recorded which). The TCR sequence derives from a woman aged 45 to 65 who had been exposed to COVID-19. The rearrangement uses TRBV11-2 and TRBJ2-4, with 9 bases fitting TRBD2. CDR3 nucleotide sequence: TGTGCCAGCAGCTTAGATAGCGGGGGAGGAAACATTCAGTACTTC. Residues: CASSLDSGGGNIQYF.